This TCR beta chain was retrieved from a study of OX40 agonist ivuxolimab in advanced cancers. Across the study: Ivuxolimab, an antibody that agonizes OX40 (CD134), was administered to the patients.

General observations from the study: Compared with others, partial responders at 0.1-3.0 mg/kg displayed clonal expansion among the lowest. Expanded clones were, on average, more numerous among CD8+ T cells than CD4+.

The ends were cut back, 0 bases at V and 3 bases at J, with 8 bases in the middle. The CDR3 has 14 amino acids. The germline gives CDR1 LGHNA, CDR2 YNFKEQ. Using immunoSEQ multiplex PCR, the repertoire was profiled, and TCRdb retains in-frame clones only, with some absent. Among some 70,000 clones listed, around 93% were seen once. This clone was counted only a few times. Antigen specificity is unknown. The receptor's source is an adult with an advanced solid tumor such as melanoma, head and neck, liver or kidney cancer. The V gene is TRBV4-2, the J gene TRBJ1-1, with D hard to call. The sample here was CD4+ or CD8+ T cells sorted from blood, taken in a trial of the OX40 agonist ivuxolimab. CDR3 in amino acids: CASSQEAHDTEAFF. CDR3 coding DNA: TGTGCCAGCAGCCAAGAGGCGCACGACACTGAAGCTTTCTTT.